This T cell receptor (beta chain) originates from a study of blood T cell repertoires in COVID-19. Turning to the study itself: COVID-19 samples, acute and convalescent, were from the United States, Italy and Spain.

Per the original data handling: Reference gene primer amplification yielded estimated nucleated cell counts. Only in-frame clones appear in the TCRdb table, and some are missing; sequencing was by immunoSEQ multiplex PCR. V and J calls and clone size are as listed in that table; D and trimming were resolved from the DNA. The top ten clones hold more than 0.85% of a sample with 350,000 to 400,000 clones, just over 90% of them seen once. Germline CDR1 and CDR2: LNHDA and SQIVND (reference sequence). This CDR3 is built from 16 residues. After removal of 6 bases from V and 6 bases from J, the junction contained 15 bases not matched to a gene. Clinical history as reported by participants underpinned cohort assignment.

Sequenced sample: PBMCs or T cells enriched from blood (not recorded which). The chain has TRBV19 and TRBJ2-3; TRBD2 matches 7 bases. The source of this sequence is a woman aged 35 to 49 who had been exposed to COVID-19. The CDR3 DNA sequence: TGTGCCAGTAGGGAAAGACAAGCGGGGCAGGCGGATACGCAGTATTTT. It codes for CASRERQAGQADTQYF.